The 8 T cell receptor beta chains below come from one sample, sequenced in a study of T cell responses to AZD1222 COVID-19 vaccine. Sequenced by immunoSEQ multiplex PCR; TCRdb stores in-frame clones only, minus some. This sample has around 120,000 clones, with over 75% found just once. Sequenced here: peripheral blood, sampled on day 0 of AZD1222 vaccination. The receptor set was obtained from an adult in good health.

The V gene is TRBV5-1, the J gene TRBJ2-1; 8 bases are a match to TRBD1. The length of the CDR3 is 14 residues. Trimming at V came to 7 bases and at J to 4 bases, leaving 7 bases not matched to a gene. Germline-derived CDR1 and CDR2 are SGHRS and YFSETQ. The CDR3 sequence: CASEQGGLYNEQFF. The CDR3 DNA reads TGCGCCAGCGAACAGGGGGGCTTATACAATGAGCAGTTCTTC.

The sample holds a few counts of this clone. The J gene is TRBJ1-1, the V gene TRBV18; 7 bases align to TRBD1. There are 16 residues in the CDR3. The ends lost 0 bases at V and 5 bases at J; junction bases unmatched: 9. Germline assignment: CDR1 KGHSH and CDR2 LQKENI. The CDR3 region has the DNA TGTGCCAGCTCACCACCGGGGGGCCAGGGGGTGACTGAAGCTTTCTTT. This translates into CASSPPGGQGVTEAFF.

The rearrangement links TRBV4-1 to TRBJ2-5, with D perhaps matching TRBD2 (6 bases). This CDR3 has 16 amino acids. Trimming pared 1 base from V and 1 base from J, leaving 13 bases between. Germline-derived CDR1 and CDR2 are MGHRA and YSYEKL. The CDR3: CASSQVELASQETQYF. CDR3 DNA sequence: TGCGCCAGCAGCCAAGTCGAGCTAGCGAGCCAAGAGACCCAGTACTTC.

The chain couples TRBV11-2 to TRBJ1-1; no firm D call. CDR1 is SGHAT and CDR2 is FQNNGV in the germline V gene. The CDR3 spans 13 residues. V lost 6 bases, J lost 5 bases, and 13 bases lay in between. The DNA for the CDR3 is TGTGCCAGCAGTTTTACTGGGAGGACTGAAGCTTTCTTT. It specifies CASSFTGRTEAFF.

V gene TRBV11-3 combines with J gene TRBJ1-3, with D hard to call. Germline V gene sequence: CDR1 SGHNT, CDR2 YENEEA. The CDR3 runs to 12 residues. V lost 3 bases to trimming and J lost 4 bases, with 4 bases between them. CDR3 region: CASSLGGNTIYF. The CDR3 bases are TGTGCCAGCAGCTTGGGGGGAAACACCATATATTTT.

The rearrangement uses TRBV5-4 and TRBJ1-4, with D uncertain. The V gene lost 2 bases and the J gene lost 2 bases, with 4 bases spanning the gap. The CDR3 is made up of 13 amino acids. The germline CDR1 and CDR2 sequences are SGHNT and YYREEE (reference sequence). The chain's CDR3 is CASSLSTNEKLFF. The CDR3 coding sequence is TGTGCCAGCAGCTTATCGACTAATGAAAAACTGTTTTTT.

The J gene is TRBJ1-2, the V gene TRBV28; no firm D call. V was shortened by 5 bases and J by 6 bases, with 16 bases between the two germline ends. The CDR3 sequence is 14 residues long. CDR1 and CDR2 from the germline V gene are MDHEN and SYDVKM. In nucleotides, the CDR3 is TGTGCCAGCAGTGGAACTCAACCATTCAATGGCTACACCTTC. This encodes CASSGTQPFNGYTF.

This clone has a handful of counts. The CDR3 spells CASSLGSSSDEQYF. The CDR3 bases are TGCGCCAGCAGCTTGGGCTCGTCTAGCGACGAGCAGTACTTC. The chain joins TRBV5-1 to TRBJ2-7; a possible D gene is TRBD2 (6 bases). The CDR3 spans 14 residues. Germline lookup yields CDR1 SGHRS and CDR2 YFSETQ. Trimming stripped 0 bases from V and 5 bases from J, with 12 bases between.